This T cell receptor (beta chain) emerged from a study of tumor and adjacent non-tumor tissue in lung cancer (dated by TCRdb to the late 2010s). Regarding the study in general: Of the cohort, roughly 12 patients had adenocarcinoma, 2 had squamous cell carcinoma and 1 had small cell lung cancer. Sequencing generated a total of more than 100 million productive TCRbeta reads, averaging about 4.2 million reads per sample. Ages among the approximately 15 patients ranged from about 31 to 80 years, there were around ten men and 5 women, and disease was at TNM stage I to III. Using bulk TCRbeta repertoires from approximately 15 lung cancer patients, the study set lung tumor tissue side by side with matched distant non-tumor lung tissue. For each patient, one tumor sample and one normal lung sample were taken, giving roughly 30 paired specimens that underwent TCRbeta CDR3 sequencing. On the study overall, not on this receptor specifically: The top 100 clones accounted for a significantly larger cumulative portion of the repertoire in normal lung than in tumor tissue. Younger patients had significantly higher TCR diversity, and higher tumor TCR diversity was associated with shorter overall and disease-free survival. Neither the sequencing platform nor unique molecular identifiers are named or mentioned anywhere in the methods. TCR diversity (inverse Simpson) was significantly higher in tumor than in normal lung tissue (roughly 430 vs 170, P = 0.0075, Mann-Whitney U test). The cohort had only about 14 patients, and the authors noted that larger samples and more detailed clinical data are needed. Because peripheral blood was not sequenced, blood TCRbeta repertoires in the lung cancer patients of the study were not examined.

This clonotype appeared a single time. The antigen it binds to is not known. The junction does not match germline at one end; this may be a read error. Bulk unsorted tissue served as the source for RNA extraction, and RNA quality was assessed using a NanoDrop ND-1000 and an Agilent 2100. Distant non-tumor tissue taken more than 3 cm from the tumor edge was used as the normal lung sample. All donors had newly diagnosed lung cancer, had not received prior chemotherapy, and were admitted for thoracic surgery in China between August and November 2014. The study excluded patients who had received radiotherapy or chemotherapy before or who had another cancer at the same time. Pieces of surgical tissue measuring about 1-2.1 cm3 were kept in RNAlater solution and held at -80 degrees C until needed. Per the germline V gene, WSHSY is the CDR1 and SAAADI is the CDR2. The CDR3, cysteine through phenylalanine, is 13 amino acids long. Only the CDR3 DNA stays, 39 bases, in frame from base 1.

Libraries were prepared through multiplex PCR. The listed sequencing device is Illumina HiSeq 2500. Following protocols modified from ARM-PCR, the researchers constructed TCRbeta libraries through three rounds of nested PCR with primers (Table S4). Before sequencing, PCR products in the 200-500 bp range were cut out of the gel and cleaned up using the QIAquick gel extraction kit. The study's own analysis went as follows. Reads were cleaned using Trimmomatic, were merged into complete CDR3 sequences using FLASH, and were assigned to V(D)J germline segments using MiTCR. Clonal diversity was computed as the inverse Simpson's index with VDJtools. In-frame sequences lacking a premature stop codon were counted as productive reads. TCRdb handled the public reads itself, with Q25 trimming in fastp and clone calling in MiXCR, and kept productive beta chains. Identical CDR3 proteins give one entry, which carries the most common genes and DNA. TCRdb, rather than the study authors, made the V and J calls. The sample table holds 100,000 or so distinct CDR3 sequences, of which more than 80% were seen once. 30% of the sample goes to the ten largest clones.

The chain links TRBV10-2 with TRBJ2-1; the D gene cannot be named for sure. The TCR comes from a man in his sixties with small cell lung cancer. Material: distant non-tumor lung tissue. CDR3 loop: CTSCETGQSEQFF. In nucleotides, the sequence is TGCACCAGCTGCGAGACCGGCCAGAGTGAGCAGTTCTTC.